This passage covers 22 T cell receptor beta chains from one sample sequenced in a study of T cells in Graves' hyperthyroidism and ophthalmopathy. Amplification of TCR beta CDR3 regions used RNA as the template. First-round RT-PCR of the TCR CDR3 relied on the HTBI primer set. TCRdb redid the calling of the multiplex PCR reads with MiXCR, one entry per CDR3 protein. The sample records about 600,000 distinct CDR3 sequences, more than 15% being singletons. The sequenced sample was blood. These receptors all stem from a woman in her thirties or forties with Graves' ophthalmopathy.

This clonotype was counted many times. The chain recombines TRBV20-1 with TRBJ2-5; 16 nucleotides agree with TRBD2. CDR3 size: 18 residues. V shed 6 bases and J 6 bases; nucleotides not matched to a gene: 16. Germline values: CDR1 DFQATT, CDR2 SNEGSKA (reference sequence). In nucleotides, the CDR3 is TGCAGTGCAGACAGACCGGGACTAGCGGGAGGGCCTTTTAAGACCCAGTACTTC. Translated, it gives CSADRPGLAGGPFKTQYF.

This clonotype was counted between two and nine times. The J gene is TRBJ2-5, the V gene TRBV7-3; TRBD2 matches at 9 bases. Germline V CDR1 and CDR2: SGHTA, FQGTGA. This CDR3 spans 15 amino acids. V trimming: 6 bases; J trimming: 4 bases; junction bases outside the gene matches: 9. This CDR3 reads CASSSHALAGETQYF. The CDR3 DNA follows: TGTGCCAGCAGTTCCCACGCACTAGCGGGAGAGACCCAGTACTTC.

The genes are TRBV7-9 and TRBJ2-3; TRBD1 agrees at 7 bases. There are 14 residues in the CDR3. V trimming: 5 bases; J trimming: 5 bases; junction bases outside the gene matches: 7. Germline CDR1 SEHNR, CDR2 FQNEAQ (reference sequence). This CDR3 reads CASSQGQRIDTQYF. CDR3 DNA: TGTGCCAGCAGCCAGGGACAGAGAATAGATACGCAGTATTTT.

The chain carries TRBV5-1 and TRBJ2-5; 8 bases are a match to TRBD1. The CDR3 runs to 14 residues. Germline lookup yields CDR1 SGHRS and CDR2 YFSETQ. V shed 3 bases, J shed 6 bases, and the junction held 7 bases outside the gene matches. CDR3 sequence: CASSSGQGFQTQYF. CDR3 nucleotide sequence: TGCGCCAGCAGCTCCGGACAGGGTTTTCAGACCCAGTACTTC.

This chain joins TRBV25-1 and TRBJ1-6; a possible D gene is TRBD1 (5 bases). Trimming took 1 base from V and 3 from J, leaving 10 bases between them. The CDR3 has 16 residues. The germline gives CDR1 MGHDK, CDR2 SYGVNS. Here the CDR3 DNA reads TGTGCCAGCAGTGAATCGCCGGGACTCTATAATTCACCCCTCCACTTT. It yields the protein CASSESPGLYNSPLHF.

The CDR3 DNA follows: TGTGCCAGCAGCTTAGAAGATTGGGGACAGGGTCACACTGAAGCTTTCTTT. It translates to CASSLEDWGQGHTEAFF. The chain recombines TRBV7-9 with TRBJ1-1; 9 nucleotides match TRBD1. Trimming removed 1 base from V and 3 bases from J; junction bases left unmatched: 9. CDR1 and CDR2 from the germline V gene are SEHNR and FQNEAQ (reference sequence). This CDR3 has 17 amino acids.

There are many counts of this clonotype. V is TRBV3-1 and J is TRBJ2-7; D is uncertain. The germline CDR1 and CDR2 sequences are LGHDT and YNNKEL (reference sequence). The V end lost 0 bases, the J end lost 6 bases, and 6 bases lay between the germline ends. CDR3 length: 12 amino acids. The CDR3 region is CASSQEDREQYF. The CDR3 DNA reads TGTGCCAGCAGCCAAGAGGATCGCGAGCAGTACTTC.

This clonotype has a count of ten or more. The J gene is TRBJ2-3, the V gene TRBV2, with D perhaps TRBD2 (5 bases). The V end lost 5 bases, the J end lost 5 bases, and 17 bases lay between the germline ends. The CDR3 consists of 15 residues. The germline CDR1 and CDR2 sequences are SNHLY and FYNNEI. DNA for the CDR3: TGTGCCAGCAGTTTCTCTTTGGGCCGGGGAGATACGCAGTATTTT. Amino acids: CASSFSLGRGDTQYF.

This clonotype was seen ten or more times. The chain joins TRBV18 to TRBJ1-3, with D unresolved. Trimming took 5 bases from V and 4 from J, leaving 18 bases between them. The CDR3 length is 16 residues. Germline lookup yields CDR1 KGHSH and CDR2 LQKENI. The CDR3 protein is CASSSSWIIQGNTIYF. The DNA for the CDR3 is TGTGCCAGCTCATCGAGTTGGATCATACAAGGAAACACCATATATTTT.

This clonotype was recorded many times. The CDR3 is CASSEISLVIGGELFF. CDR3 in DNA: TGTGCCAGCAGTGAAATTTCGCTGGTAATCGGTGGGGAGCTGTTTTTT. V usage is TRBV2 and J usage is TRBJ2-2; D is ambiguous. In germline, CDR1 is SNHLY, CDR2 FYNNEI. CDR3 length equals 16 residues. The germline V and J ends were trimmed by 2 bases and 8 bases, with 18 bases remaining between them.

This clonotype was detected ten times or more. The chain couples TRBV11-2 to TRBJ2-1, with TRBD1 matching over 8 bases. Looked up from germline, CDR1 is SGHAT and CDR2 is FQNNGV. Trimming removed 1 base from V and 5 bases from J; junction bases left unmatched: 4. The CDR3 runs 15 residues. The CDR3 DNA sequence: TGTGCCAGCAGCTTAGGTGGGGACAGGAACAATGAGCAGTTCTTC. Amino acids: CASSLGGDRNNEQFF.

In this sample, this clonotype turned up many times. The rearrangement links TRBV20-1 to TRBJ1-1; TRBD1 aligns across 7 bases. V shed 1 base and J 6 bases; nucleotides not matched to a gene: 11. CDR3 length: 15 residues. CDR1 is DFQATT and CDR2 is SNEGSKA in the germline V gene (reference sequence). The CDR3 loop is CSARGRPGTAPEAFF. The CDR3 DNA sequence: TGCAGTGCTAGAGGCCGTCCTGGGACAGCCCCTGAAGCTTTCTTT.

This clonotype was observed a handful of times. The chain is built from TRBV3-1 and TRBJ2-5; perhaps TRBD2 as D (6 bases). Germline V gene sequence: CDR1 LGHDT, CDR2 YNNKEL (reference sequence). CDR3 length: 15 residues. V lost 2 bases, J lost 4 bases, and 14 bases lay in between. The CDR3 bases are TGTGCCAGCAGCCAATCTGGGACTGGGGGAGAGACCCAGTACTTC. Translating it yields CASSQSGTGGETQYF.

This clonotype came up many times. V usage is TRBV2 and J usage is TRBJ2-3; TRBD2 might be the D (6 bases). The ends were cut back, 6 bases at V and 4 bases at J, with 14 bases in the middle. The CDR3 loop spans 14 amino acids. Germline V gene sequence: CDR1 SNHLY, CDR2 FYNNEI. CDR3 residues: CASRWRESADTQYF. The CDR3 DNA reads TGTGCCAGCAGGTGGAGGGAGTCTGCAGATACGCAGTATTTT.

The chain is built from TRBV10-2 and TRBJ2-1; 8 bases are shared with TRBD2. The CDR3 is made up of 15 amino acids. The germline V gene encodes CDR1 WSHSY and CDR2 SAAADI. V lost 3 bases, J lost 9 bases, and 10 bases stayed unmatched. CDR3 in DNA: TGCGCCAGCAGTGAAGCGGGGGTGGGGGGCGGTGAGCAGTTCTTC. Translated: CASSEAGVGGGEQFF.

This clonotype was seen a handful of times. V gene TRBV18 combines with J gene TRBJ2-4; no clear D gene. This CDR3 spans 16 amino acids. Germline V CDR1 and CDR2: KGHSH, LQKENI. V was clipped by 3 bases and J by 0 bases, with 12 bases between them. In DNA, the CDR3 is TGTGCCAGCTCACCCGAAAGGCTACAAGCCAAAAACATTCAGTACTTC. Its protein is CASSPERLQAKNIQYF.

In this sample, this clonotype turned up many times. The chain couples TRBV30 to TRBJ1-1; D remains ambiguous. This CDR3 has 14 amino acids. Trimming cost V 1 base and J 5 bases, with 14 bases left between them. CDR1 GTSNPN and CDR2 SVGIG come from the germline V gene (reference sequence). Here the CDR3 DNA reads TGTGCCTGGAGTGAGGACCCCCGGGGTACTGAAGCTTTCTTT. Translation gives CAWSEDPRGTEAFF. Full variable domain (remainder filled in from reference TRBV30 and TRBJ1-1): SQTIHQWPATLVQPVGSPLSLECTVEGTSNPNLYWYRQAAGRGLQLLFYSVGIGQISSEVPQNLSASRPQDRQFILSSKKLLLSDSGFYLCAWSEDPRGTEAFFGQGTRLTVV.

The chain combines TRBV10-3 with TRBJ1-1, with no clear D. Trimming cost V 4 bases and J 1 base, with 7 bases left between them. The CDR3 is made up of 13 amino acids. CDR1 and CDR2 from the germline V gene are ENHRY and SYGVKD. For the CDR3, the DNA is TGTGCCATCAGTGTTGGTGAGAACACTGAAGCTTTCTTT. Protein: CAISVGENTEAFF.

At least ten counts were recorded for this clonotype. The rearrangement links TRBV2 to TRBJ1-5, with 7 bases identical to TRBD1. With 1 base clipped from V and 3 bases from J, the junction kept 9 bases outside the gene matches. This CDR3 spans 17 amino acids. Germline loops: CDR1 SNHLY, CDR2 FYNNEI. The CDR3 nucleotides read TGTGCCAGCAGTGAAGGACAGGGAAGGCGGAACAATCAGCCCCAGCATTTT. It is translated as CASSEGQGRRNNQPQHF. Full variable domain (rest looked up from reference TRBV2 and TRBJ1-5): EPEVTQTPSHQVTQMGQEVILRCVPISNHLYFYWYRQILGQKVEFLVSFYNNEISEKSEIFDDQFSVERPDGSNFTLKIRSTKLEDSAMYFCASSEGQGRRNNQPQHFGDGTRLSIL.

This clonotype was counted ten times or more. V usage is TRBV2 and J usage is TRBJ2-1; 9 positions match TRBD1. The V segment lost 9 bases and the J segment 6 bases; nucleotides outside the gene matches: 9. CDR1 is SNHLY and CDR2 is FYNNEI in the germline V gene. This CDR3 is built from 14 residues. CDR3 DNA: TGTGCCAGTGCGGTGGGACAGGGAGCCAATGAGCAGTTCTTC. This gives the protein CASAVGQGANEQFF.

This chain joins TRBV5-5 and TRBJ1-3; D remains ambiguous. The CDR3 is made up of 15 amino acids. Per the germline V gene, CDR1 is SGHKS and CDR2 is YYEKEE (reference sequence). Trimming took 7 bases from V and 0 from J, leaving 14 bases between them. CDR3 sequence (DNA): TGTGCCAGCTACGCCCCCCCCAGCTCTGGAAACACCATATATTTT. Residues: CASYAPPSSGNTIYF.

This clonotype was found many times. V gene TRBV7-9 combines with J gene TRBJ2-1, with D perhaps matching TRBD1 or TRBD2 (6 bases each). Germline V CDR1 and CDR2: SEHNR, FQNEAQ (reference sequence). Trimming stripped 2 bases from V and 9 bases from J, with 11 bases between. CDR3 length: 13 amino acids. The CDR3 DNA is TGTGCCAGCAGCTTAAGGGGGGCCACTGAGCAGTTCTTC. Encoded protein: CASSLRGATEQFF.